This TCR beta chain is drawn from a study of blood T cell repertoires in COVID-19. The wider study: From the United States, Italy and Spain came samples of acute and convalescent COVID-19. The cDNA or gDNA used as material had been derived from T cells, B-cell-depleted T cells, or PBMCs.

TCRdb's table, derived via immunoSEQ multiplex PCR, lists solely in-frame clones and lacks some. The sample contains 150,000 or so clones, roughly 80% of which appear only once. Unmatched junction bases numbered 5, after V lost 6 bases and J lost 4 bases. This CDR3 region has 14 residues. Germline CDR1 KGHSH, CDR2 LQKENI. This clone was observed a few times. This sequence originates from a woman aged 55-75 years with acute or convalescent COVID-19. The rearrangement links TRBV18 to TRBJ1-4; TRBD1 matches at 7 bases. Sequenced sample: peripheral blood. CDR3: CASSVQGFNEKLFF. Here the CDR3 DNA reads TGTGCCAGCTCGGTACAGGGGTTTAATGAAAAACTGTTTTTT.